What follows are 9 T cell receptor beta chains derived from one specimen sequenced in a study of cytomegalovirus exposure and HLA in healthy donors. The study ran its PCR with 60 Vbeta and 13 Jbeta primers. Profiling relied on immunoSEQ multiplex PCR, and the TCRdb table lists in-frame clones only, not all of them. Of about 87,000 clones in the sample, roughly 72% are singletons; the top ten hold around 24%. The source material was PBMCs. The receptors were sampled from a man aged 25-45 years in good health and CMV-seropositive.

About this clone itself: Other DNA sequences from this sample encode an identical CDR3 as well. The V call is TRBV7-9, the J call TRBJ2-6, with 10 bases fitting TRBD1. The junction had 3 bases not matched to a gene; V was cut back by 1 base and J by 0 bases. This CDR3 is built from 18 residues. Germline-derived CDR1 and CDR2 are SEHNR and FQNEAQ (reference sequence). The CDR3 DNA reads as TGTGCCAGCAGCTTAGGGACAGGGGGTAACTCTGGGGCCAACGTCCTGACTTTC. Translated: CASSLGTGGNSGANVLTF.

V usage is TRBV4-1 and J usage is TRBJ2-1, with 9 bases identical to TRBD2. V was pared by 0 bases and J by 10 bases, with 10 bases of the junction left unmatched. This CDR3 region has 16 residues. The germline V gene has CDR1 MGHRA and CDR2 YSYEKL. In DNA, the CDR3 is TGCGCCAGCAGCCAAGAAGGTAGCGGGGGATCGGGAGAGCAGTTCTTC. Its protein product is CASSQEGSGGSGEQFF.

Note on this clone: One junction end disagrees with the germline gene, perhaps due to a read error. The chain joins TRBV15 to TRBJ1-5, with D possibly matching TRBD1 (6 bases). The germline V gene encodes CDR1 LNHNV and CDR2 YYDKDF (reference sequence). This CDR3 is 13 amino acids long. The CDR3 DNA reads as TGTGCCACCAGCAGGGTTAGGGGGGAGGGACGACTATTT. Residues: CATSRVRGEGRLF.

This chain connects TRBV7-9 to TRBJ1-1; no reliable D call. CDR1 SEHNR and CDR2 FQNEAQ come from the germline V gene (reference sequence). There are 16 residues in the CDR3. V was clipped by 5 bases and J by 4 bases, with 20 bases between them. Here the CDR3 reads CASSLPLEAAGTEAFF. Here the CDR3 DNA reads TGTGCCAGCAGCCTACCCCTTGAGGCAGCGGGCACTGAAGCTTTCTTT.

In its sample, this clone was seen once. The chain has TRBV5-6 and TRBJ2-7, with 11 bases identical to TRBD2. Germline V gene sequence: CDR1 SGHDT, CDR2 YYEEEE. CDR3 length: 16 residues. V was clipped by 0 bases and J by 5 bases; unmatched bases: 7. The CDR3 here is CASSLGSGRALDEQYF. For the CDR3, the DNA is TGTGCCAGCAGCTTGGGTAGCGGGAGGGCCTTGGACGAGCAGTACTTC. The entire variable domain, with the rest obtained from reference TRBV5-6 and TRBJ2-7, is as follows: DAGVTQSPTHLIKTRGQQVTLRCSPKSGHDTVSWYQQALGQGPQFIFQYYEEEERQRGNFPDRFSGHQFPNYSSELNVNALLLGDSALYLCASSLGSGRALDEQYFGPGTRLTVT.

This sequence joins TRBV6-1 and TRBJ2-7; D perhaps matches TRBD2 (6 bases). Germline V gene lookup returns CDR1 MNHNS and CDR2 SASEGT. There are 14 residues in the CDR3. The V end lost 5 bases, the J end lost 0 bases, and 11 bases lay between the germline ends. CDR3 in amino acids: CASSQRLDSYEQYF. The CDR3 DNA sequence: TGTGCCAGCAGTCAAAGACTAGACTCCTACGAGCAGTACTTC.

This sequence joins TRBV7-9 and TRBJ2-5; D not resolved. The CDR3 is 15 residues long. Germline CDR1 SEHNR, CDR2 FQNEAQ (reference sequence). Trimming removed 4 bases from V and 7 bases from J, with 19 bases in between. CDR3 residues: CASSSPVERSGTQYF. CDR3 sequence (DNA): TGTGCCAGCAGCTCCCCCGTTGAGCGCTCGGGGACCCAGTACTTC.

The chain couples TRBV6-1 to TRBJ2-1; 12 bases agree with TRBD1. CDR3 length equals 15 residues. The V segment lost 4 bases and the J segment 7 bases; nucleotides outside the gene matches: 5. The germline V gene has CDR1 MNHNS and CDR2 SASEGT. The CDR3 reads CASSVRDRGRNEQFF. The CDR3 DNA reads as TGTGCCAGCAGTGTAAGGGACAGGGGGCGGAATGAGCAGTTCTTC.

This clone was counted once. The chain is built from TRBV7-3 and TRBJ2-1; D gene ambiguous. Trimming cost V 5 bases and J 8 bases, with 13 bases left between them. The CDR3 runs to 13 residues. From germline, CDR1 is SGHTA and CDR2 FQGTGA. CDR3 loop: CASSVLSGHEQFF. The DNA for the CDR3 is TGTGCCAGCAGCGTACTTAGTGGGCATGAGCAGTTCTTC.